This T cell receptor beta chain was recorded in a study of T cell repertoires in cytomegalovirus infection. The study, taken as a whole, reports: Cumulated frequencies of public TCR beta families served to identify carriers of CMV plus the relevant HLA. The ex vivo response was dominated by HLA-C-restricted CMV-specific TCR beta clonotypes.

This clonotype was counted only a few times. The antigen is undetermined. TCRdb fed the reads into MiXCR, producing one record per CDR3 protein. This sample yields around 100,000 distinct CDR3 sequences, of which approximately 17% are seen a single time; about 7.3% belongs to the top ten. Trimming removed 1 base from V and 6 bases from J, with 12 bases in between. Germline-derived CDR1 and CDR2 are SNHLY and FYNNEI. The CDR3 has 14 residues. The sequence came from a human donor in good health (CMV status not recorded). Some clones in this sample may be carry-over from other donors' samples. Sample: PBMCs. The rearrangement joins TRBV2 to TRBJ1-1, with a weak D call TRBD1 (5 bases). CDR3 in amino acids: CASSEGWRGAEAFF. Here the CDR3 DNA reads TGTGCCAGCAGTGAAGGGTGGCGGGGCGCTGAAGCTTTCTTT.